Detailed here is one T cell receptor (beta chain). In the authors' methods: Estimation of nucleated cell counts relied on the amplification of reference gene primers. Sequencing used immunoSEQ multiplex PCR; TCRdb keeps in-frame clones, though not all of them. V and J calls and clone size are copied from that table; D and trimming were computed from the DNA. Of some 200,000 clones in the sample, about nine tenths were seen once. This specimen comes from a study of blood T cell repertoires in COVID-19. As for the study in general: Acute and convalescent COVID-19 specimens originated in the United States, Italy and Spain. Sample material is recorded as cDNA or gDNA derived from T cells, B-cell-depleted T cells, or PBMCs.

Germline V CDR1 and CDR2: LGHNA, YSLEER. CDR3 length: 17 residues. The V end was cut by 1 base, the J end by 1 base, with 16 bases between. The TCR sequence derives from a man in his fifties or sixties with acute or convalescent COVID-19. Sequencing was carried out using peripheral blood. The chain couples TRBV4-3 to TRBJ1-1; D is unclear. CDR3 sequence reads: CASSQAHPSPRNTEAFF. For the CDR3, the DNA is TGCGCCAGCAGCCAAGCCCACCCATCGCCTAGGAACACTGAAGCTTTCTTT.